This TCR beta chain was sequenced in a study of blood T cell repertoires in COVID-19. The overall study: Material from acute and convalescent COVID-19 was sourced from the United States, Italy and Spain.

V trimming: 5 bases; J trimming: 5 bases; junction bases outside the gene matches: 10. The CDR3 covers 16 residues. The germline V gene has CDR1 SGHVS and CDR2 FQNEAQ. Participants had their cohort set by participant-reported clinical history. Only in-frame clones appear in the TCRdb table, and some are missing; sequencing was by immunoSEQ multiplex PCR. This sample has about 370,000 clones, with around 91% found just once. The chain uses TRBV7-8 and TRBJ2-2; 8 nucleotides line up with TRBD2. The origin of this receptor is a man aged 18-30 years who had recovered from COVID-19. Sample: PBMCs or T cells enriched from blood (not recorded which). The CDR3 reads CASSAGTRSGTGELFF. CDR3 bases: TGTGCCAGCAGCGCCGGGACTAGGTCAGGGACCGGGGAGCTGTTTTTT.